These T cell receptor beta chains were read from a single sample in a study of human T cells and chemical hapten exposure. Using its own MiXCR run on the RACE reads, TCRdb lists one record per CDR3 protein. The data contain about 80,000 distinct CDR3 sequences, 14% of them singletons. This specimen was whole blood, taken in connection with sensitization to the hapten diphenylcyclopropenone (DPC). The receptor set was obtained from a woman between 50 and 59 years old with alopecia areata. Some clones in this sample may be carry-over from other donors' samples. The CDR3 runs from the conserved cysteine through the conserved F or W. Each record gives: clone size, V gene, CDR3 length, J gene, D gene, CDR3 DNA, CDR3 protein. The D gene is left open where the match is weak. Size is omitted from some rows. Given values are once, few, many or a class for expanded clones.

abundance: NA
v_gene: TRBV7-2
len: 15
j_gene: TRBJ2-2
d_gene: NA
CDR3nt: TGTGCCAGCAGCTTATCAAAAGCGTCCACCGGGGAGCTGTTTTTT
CDR3aa: CASSLSKASTGELFF

abundance: many
v_gene: TRBV10-2
len: 15
j_gene: TRBJ2-2
d_gene: NA
CDR3nt: TGCGCCAGCAGTGAATTGCTGGGGGGGCCCGGGGAGCTGTTTTTT
CDR3aa: CASSELLGGPGELFF

abundance: NA
v_gene: TRBV10-3
len: 15
j_gene: TRBJ2-7
d_gene: TRBD2
CDR3nt: TGTGCCATCAGTAAGCTAGCGGGGAGGACCCACGAGCAGTACTTC
CDR3aa: CAISKLAGRTHEQYF

abundance: NA
v_gene: TRBV6-6
len: 17
j_gene: TRBJ1-3
d_gene: NA
CDR3nt: TGTGCCAGCAGTTACTCGAGCCAGGGGCCCTCTGGAAACACCATATATTTT
CDR3aa: CASSYSSQGPSGNTIYF

abundance: few
v_gene: TRBV29-1
len: 13
j_gene: TRBJ2-5
d_gene: TRBD2
CDR3nt: TGCAGCGTTGAAAGGGCGGGAGGAGAGACCCAGTACTTC
CDR3aa: CSVERAGGETQYF

abundance: NA
v_gene: TRBV10-3
len: 13
j_gene: TRBJ1-5
d_gene: NA
CDR3nt: TGTGCCATCAGTGATAAGGGAATTCAGCCCCAGCATTTT
CDR3aa: CAISDKGIQPQHF

abundance: few
v_gene: TRBV20-1
len: 14
j_gene: TRBJ2-3
d_gene: TRBD1
CDR3nt: TGCAGTGTCGGACAGGGGGCGAGAACAGATACGCAGTATTTT
CDR3aa: CSVGQGARTDTQYF

abundance: many
v_gene: TRBV7-9
len: 14
j_gene: TRBJ1-5
d_gene: TRBD1
CDR3nt: TGTGCCAGCAGCCCGGACAGGAGCTATCAGCCCCAGCATTTT
CDR3aa: CASSPDRSYQPQHF

abundance: few
v_gene: TRBV15
len: 16
j_gene: TRBJ2-1
d_gene: NA
CDR3nt: TGTGCCACCAGCAGAGATGAAGCTACTGGGGACTCGGAGCAGTTCTTC
CDR3aa: CATSRDEATGDSEQFF

abundance: few
v_gene: TRBV7-9
len: 16
j_gene: TRBJ2-2
d_gene: NA
CDR3nt: TGTGCCAGCAGCTCCCCTCGGGCCCAAGACAACGGGGAGCTGTTTTTT
CDR3aa: CASSSPRAQDNGELFF

abundance: few
v_gene: TRBV6-4
len: 13
j_gene: TRBJ1-5
d_gene: NA
CDR3nt: TGTGCCAGCAGGACAAAGTCTGGACAGCCCCAGCATTTT
CDR3aa: CASRTKSGQPQHF

abundance: few
v_gene: TRBV29-1
len: 14
j_gene: TRBJ2-2
d_gene: TRBD2
CDR3nt: TGCAGCGTTGAACTAGCGGGAGCAGTTGGGGAGCTGTTTTTT
CDR3aa: CSVELAGAVGELFF

abundance: few
v_gene: TRBV7-2
len: 13
j_gene: TRBJ1-5
d_gene: TRBD1
CDR3nt: TGTGCCAGCAGCTCACAGGGGATGCAGCCCCAGCATTTT
CDR3aa: CASSSQGMQPQHF

abundance: NA
v_gene: TRBV20-1
len: 14
j_gene: TRBJ2-1
d_gene: NA
CDR3nt: TGCAGTGCTAGAAGGGCAGGTCTATACAATGAGCAGTTCTTC
CDR3aa: CSARRAGLYNEQFF

abundance: NA
v_gene: TRBV29-1
len: 12
j_gene: TRBJ2-2
d_gene: TRBD1
CDR3nt: TGCAGCGTGCGGACAGGGGGGAAGGAGCTGTTTTTT
CDR3aa: CSVRTGGKELFF

abundance: few
v_gene: TRBV5-1
len: 14
j_gene: TRBJ2-3
d_gene: NA
CDR3nt: TGCGCCAGCAGCTTGGGGGACCTCACAGATACGCAGTATTTT
CDR3aa: CASSLGDLTDTQYF

abundance: few
v_gene: TRBV30
len: 10
j_gene: TRBJ1-1
d_gene: NA
CDR3nt: TGTGCCGGGGGCCAGTTTGAAGCTTTCTTT
CDR3aa: CAGGQFEAFF

abundance: few
v_gene: TRBV29-1
len: 12
j_gene: TRBJ1-1
d_gene: NA
CDR3nt: TGCAGCGCCAAGAACATGAACACTGAAGCTTTCTTT
CDR3aa: CSAKNMNTEAFF

abundance: NA
v_gene: TRBV20-1
len: 15
j_gene: TRBJ2-3
d_gene: TRBD1
CDR3nt: TGCAGTGCTAGTGGGACAGGGGCTCGGACAGATACGCAGTATTTT
CDR3aa: CSASGTGARTDTQYF

abundance: many
v_gene: TRBV7-9
len: 14
j_gene: TRBJ2-3
d_gene: NA
CDR3nt: TGTGCCAGCAGCTTAGTGGCGCGCACAGATACGCAGTATTTT
CDR3aa: CASSLVARTDTQYF

abundance: few
v_gene: TRBV7-6
len: 13
j_gene: TRBJ2-1
d_gene: NA
CDR3nt: TGTGCCAGCAGCTTAGGTGGGGTGGGCGAGCAGTTCTTC
CDR3aa: CASSLGGVGEQFF

abundance: once
v_gene: TRBV20-1
len: 15
j_gene: TRBJ2-7
d_gene: TRBD1
CDR3nt: TGCAGTGCTAGAGATTGGGGACAGGTACGCTCCGAGCAGTACTTC
CDR3aa: CSARDWGQVRSEQYF

abundance: many
v_gene: TRBV20-1
len: 14
j_gene: TRBJ1-5
d_gene: NA
CDR3nt: TGCAGTGCTAGAGAGTCAGGATGGTATCAGCCCCAGCATTTT
CDR3aa: CSARESGWYQPQHF

abundance: NA
v_gene: TRBV30
len: 11
j_gene: TRBJ1-1
d_gene: NA
CDR3nt: TGTGCCCTTGGACGGAACACTGAAGCTTTCTTT
CDR3aa: CALGRNTEAFF

abundance: many
v_gene: TRBV11-2
len: 15
j_gene: TRBJ2-1
d_gene: TRBD2
CDR3nt: TGTGCCAGCAGCCCGGAGACTAGCACCCACAATGAGCAGTTCTTC
CDR3aa: CASSPETSTHNEQFF

abundance: few
v_gene: TRBV5-1
len: 16
j_gene: TRBJ2-1
d_gene: TRBD2
CDR3nt: TGCGCCAGCAGCCTACCCGGGACTAGCGGTTACAATGAGCAGTTCTTC
CDR3aa: CASSLPGTSGYNEQFF

abundance: few
v_gene: TRBV11-2
len: 16
j_gene: TRBJ1-1
d_gene: TRBD1
CDR3nt: TGTGCCAGCAGTACATTTAAGGGACAGACGAACACTGAAGCTTTCTTT
CDR3aa: CASSTFKGQTNTEAFF

abundance: NA
v_gene: TRBV7-2
len: 15
j_gene: TRBJ2-1
d_gene: TRBD2
CDR3nt: TGTGCCAGCAGTACTATTAGCGGGAGCTACAATGAGCAGTTCTTC
CDR3aa: CASSTISGSYNEQFF

abundance: few
v_gene: TRBV7-2
len: 13
j_gene: TRBJ2-7
d_gene: TRBD2
CDR3nt: TGTGCCAGCAGCTCAGCGGGAGGGTTCGAGCAGTACTTC
CDR3aa: CASSSAGGFEQYF

abundance: NA
v_gene: TRBV7-2
len: 15
j_gene: TRBJ2-1
d_gene: TRBD2
CDR3nt: TGTGCCAGCAGCTTATCTGCTAGCGGAGGGAATGAGCAGTTCTTC
CDR3aa: CASSLSASGGNEQFF

abundance: NA
v_gene: TRBV29-1
len: 13
j_gene: TRBJ1-2
d_gene: NA
CDR3nt: TGCAGCGTTCAAAAAACAGGGTTAGAAGGCTACACCTTC
CDR3aa: CSVQKTGLEGYTF

abundance: NA
v_gene: TRBV4-3
len: 14
j_gene: TRBJ1-1
d_gene: TRBD1
CDR3nt: TGCGCCAGCAGCAGACTAGGGACAGCCCCTGAAGCTTTCTTT
CDR3aa: CASSRLGTAPEAFF

abundance: NA
v_gene: TRBV6-5
len: 16
j_gene: TRBJ2-1
d_gene: TRBD1
CDR3nt: TGTGCCAGCAGTTACTCTACAGGGGCGCTTTACAATGAGCAGTTCTTC
CDR3aa: CASSYSTGALYNEQFF

abundance: NA
v_gene: TRBV7-8
len: 15
j_gene: TRBJ1-5
d_gene: TRBD1
CDR3nt: TGTGCCAGCAGTTCTCGACAGGGGACAAATCAGCCCCAGCATTTT
CDR3aa: CASSSRQGTNQPQHF

abundance: few
v_gene: TRBV5-6
len: 15
j_gene: TRBJ2-4
d_gene: NA
CDR3nt: TGTGCCAGCAGCTCCAAGACCGGACTAATCGGCATTCAGTACTTC
CDR3aa: CASSSKTGLIGIQYF

abundance: NA
v_gene: TRBV12-3/TRBV12-4
len: 13
j_gene: TRBJ1-5
d_gene: NA
CDR3nt: TGTGCCAGCACTGACCGGGGGGTTGAGCCCCAGCATTTT
CDR3aa: CASTDRGVEPQHF

abundance: NA
v_gene: TRBV27
len: 14
j_gene: TRBJ2-1
d_gene: NA
CDR3nt: TGTGCCAGCAGAATGACAGGGCGGGGGAATGAGCAGTTCTTC
CDR3aa: CASRMTGRGNEQFF

abundance: NA
v_gene: TRBV18
len: 14
j_gene: TRBJ2-3
d_gene: NA
CDR3nt: TGTGCCAGCTCACCTTACTCTAGCACAGATACGCAGTATTTT
CDR3aa: CASSPYSSTDTQYF